Listed here are 13 T cell receptor beta chains from one sample, sequenced in a study of CD8+CD57+ T cells in acquired aplastic anemia (dated by TCRdb to 2016 to 2018). Expansion of CD8+CD57+ cells had been shown by flow cytometry in the patients chosen for sequencing. TCRdb lists the instrument as Illumina HiSeq 2000. Genomic DNA served as template for TCR beta VDJ combination and CDR3 sequence profiling. Clones were called with MiXCR by TCRdb after fastp trimmed the public reads at Q25, and only in-frame beta chains were retained. Identical CDR3 protein sequences are pooled into one entry, listed with their most common genes and DNA. Recorded for this sample are just over 200,000 distinct CDR3 sequences; about 60% of them occurred a single time. The ten largest make up roughly three fifths of the sample. What was sequenced was sorted CD4+, CD8+, or CD8+CD57+ T cells (not recorded which) from PBMCs. The receptors stem from a human donor with aplastic anemia.

Worth noting for this clonotype: The CDR3 does not close with the conserved phenylalanine or tryptophan, likely indicating a read error. Because the CDR3's place on the DNA is in doubt, the DNA is left out and the CDR3 is given as listed by TCRdb. The chain uses TRBV24-1 and TRBJ1-2. The length of the CDR3 is 12 amino acids, counting both ends. Germline V gene sequence: CDR1 KGHDR, CDR2 SFDVKD. CDR3 residues: CATSLAESLAVG.

The J gene is TRBJ2-3, the V gene TRBV12-3 or TRBV12-4; perhaps TRBD2 as D (6 bases). The V and J ends lost 6 bases and 1 base respectively, with 11 bases between them. The CDR3 loop spans 14 amino acids. CDR3: CASRIGGGTDTQYF. CDR3 in DNA: TGTGCCAGCAGAATCGGCGGGGGCACAGATACGCAGTATTTT.

The V gene is TRBV2, the J gene TRBJ2-7; 8 positions match TRBD1. The CDR3 consists of 17 residues. Germline CDR1 is SNHLY and CDR2 is FYNNEI. The J segment lost 3 bases and the V segment lost 0 bases, leaving 10 bases of the junction unmatched. In nucleotides, the CDR3 is TGTGCCAGCAGTGAAGCCCCAACCGGGACAGGAGACTACGAGCAGTACTTC. This sequence encodes CASSEAPTGTGDYEQYF.

This clonotype was seen a few times. V gene TRBV7-8 combines with J gene TRBJ2-7; TRBD1 agrees at 9 bases. Germline CDR1 reads SGHVS; CDR2 reads FQNEAQ. V dropped 4 bases and J dropped 3; count of bases not matched to a gene: 4. The CDR3 spans 14 residues. As DNA, the CDR3 is TGTGCCAGCAGCTCCCGGACAGGGGTCTACGAGCAGTACTTC. Residues: CASSSRTGVYEQYF.

The V and J genes are TRBV19 and TRBJ1-6; D is possibly TRBD1 (6 bases). CDR1 is LNHDA, CDR2 SQIVND, per germline (reference sequence). The V and J ends lost 5 bases and 9 bases respectively, with 17 bases between them. This CDR3 is built from 15 residues. CDR3 DNA: TGTGCCAGTAGTTCTACCCGGGGGCGTGTTTCACCCCTCCACTTT. Translated, it gives CASSSTRGRVSPLHF.

This clonotype was detected ten times or more. The chain combines TRBV4-1 with TRBJ1-1; no definite D call. This CDR3 is 15 amino acids long. The V gene's germline CDR1 is MGHRA and CDR2 YSYEKL. With 1 base removed from V and 4 bases from J, the gap between germline ends came to 13 bases. CDR3 DNA: TGCGCCAGCAGCCAAGTAAGTAATGGAGGCACTGAAGCTTTCTTT. Protein: CASSQVSNGGTEAFF.

The V call is TRBV24-1, the J call TRBJ1-1, with TRBD1 identical over 8 bases. Trimming at V came to 4 bases and at J to 5 bases, leaving 8 bases not matched to a gene. The CDR3 is 15 amino acids. Germline lookup yields CDR1 KGHDR and CDR2 SFDVKD. CDR3 nucleotides: TGTGCCACCAGTGACCCTGGACAGGGTGGGACTGAAGCTTTCTTT. Translated, it gives CATSDPGQGGTEAFF.

The V call is TRBV15, the J call TRBJ2-1; 10 nucleotides match TRBD2. Germline V gene sequence: CDR1 LNHNV, CDR2 YYDKDF (reference sequence). This CDR3 has 16 residues. Losses at the gene ends were 9 bases for V and 8 bases for J; bases not matched to a gene: 16. The CDR3 sequence: CATDSGRSSFLDEQFF. As DNA, the CDR3 is TGTGCCACTGATAGCGGGAGGAGTTCTTTTCTCGATGAGCAGTTCTTC.

This clonotype was detected only once. The chain couples TRBV19 to TRBJ1-1; maybe TRBD1 (5 bases). Germline V lookup: CDR1 LNHDA, CDR2 SQIVND (reference sequence). CDR3 length equals 13 residues. V gave up 2 bases and J gave up 4 bases, with 8 bases separating them. This CDR3 reads CASSISGITEAFF. CDR3 bases: TGTGCCAGTAGTATATCAGGGATCACTGAAGCTTTCTTT.

To note about this clonotype: The junction shows a germline mismatch at one end, possibly a read error. This chain connects TRBV11-2 to TRBJ2-5; no clear D gene. This CDR3 is 13 amino acids long. Germline CDR1 reads SGHAT; CDR2 reads FQNNGV. This CDR3 is CASGKELQGTQYF. As DNA, the CDR3 is TGTGCCAGCGGTAAGGAGTTACAAGGGACCCAGTACTTC.

The chain has TRBV7-2 and TRBJ2-7; possibly TRBD1 for D (6 bases). The CDR3 sequence is 13 residues long. Between the trimmed V and J ends, which lost 5 bases and 6 bases, there was a span of 14 bases. Germline CDR1 and CDR2: SGHTA and FQGNSA. CDR3 nucleotides: TGTGCCAGCAGCAACCAACAGGGAGTCGAGCAGTACTTC. It codes for CASSNQQGVEQYF.

This rearrangement joins TRBV14 to TRBJ1-1; weak D call: TRBD1 (5 bases). Germline CDR1 SGHDN, CDR2 FVKESK. CDR3 length equals 14 residues. Trimming cost V 1 base and J 4 bases, with 10 bases left between them. For the CDR3, the DNA is TGTGCCAGCAGCCAAGTCCCAGGGAGCACTGAAGCTTTCTTT. Amino acids: CASSQVPGSTEAFF.

V and J are TRBV5-5 and TRBJ1-5, with TRBD1 matching over 10 bases. Trimming took 3 bases from V and 7 from J; bases not matched to a gene: 7. Germline loops: CDR1 SGHKS, CDR2 YYEKEE (reference sequence). This CDR3 is built from 15 residues. The CDR3 DNA sequence: TGTGCCAGCAGCTGGGGGACAGGGGTCTTGCAGCCCCAGCATTTT. It codes for CASSWGTGVLQPQHF.